The source of this T cell receptor (beta chain) is a study of CXCR3-negative and CXCR3-positive naive CD8 T cells. Whole-study results and caveats: CXCR3-positive naive cells had TRB CDR3s that were more hydrophobic than CXCR3-negative naive cells had. Memory CD8+ cells showed much lower diversity, while both naive subsets displayed comparably high diversity.

Germline V gene sequence: CDR1 SGDLS, CDR2 YYNGEE. The CDR3 is 16 amino acids. With respect to this clonotype: Its antigen is not identified.

UMI-labeled 5' RACE yielded the TRB cDNA libraries. One entry per CDR3 protein, without DNA, is what TCRdb gives after re-calling the 5' RACE reads. Recorded for this sample: approximately 120,000 distinct CDR3 sequences. The chain uses TRBV9 and TRBJ2-1; TCRdb returns TRBD2, unconfirmable since there is no DNA. This TCR came from a human donor in good health. Some clones in this sample may be carry-over from other donors' samples. Sequenced material: naive CXCR3+ CD8+ T cells from blood. As to subset: CD45RO-CCR7+CD27+CD95- naive CD8+ T cells expressing CXCR3 (TNR3+). CDR3 in amino acids: CASSPHVGDYYNEQFF. The complete variable domain, with remaining parts taken from reference TRBV9 and TRBJ2-1, reads DSGVTQTPKHLITATGQRVTLRCSPRSGDLSVYWYQQSLDQGLQFLIQYYNGEERAKGNILERFSAQQFPDLHSELNLSSLELGDSALYFCASSPHVGDYYNEQFFGPGTRLTVL.